The next 17 T cell receptor beta chains were all read from a single sample in a study of blood T cell repertoires in COVID-19. Profiling relied on immunoSEQ multiplex PCR, and the TCRdb table lists in-frame clones only, not all of them. The data show approximately 20,000 clones, with about 80% seen just once and 48% held by the top ten. Sequenced input: peripheral blood. Receptors originate from a man aged 70 or older with acute or convalescent COVID-19.

The chain links TRBV7-8 to TRBJ2-2; 7 bases line up with TRBD1. The CDR3 extends over 19 amino acids. CDR1 and CDR2 from the germline V gene are SGHVS and FQNEAQ. The V gene end was trimmed by 6 bases and the J gene end by 0 bases; junction bases not matched to a gene: 16. The CDR3 spells CASRRPGQPLLSNTGELFF. The CDR3 DNA reads TGTGCCAGCAGGAGACCGGGACAGCCACTGCTATCGAACACCGGGGAGCTGTTTTTT.

The chain uses TRBV28 and TRBJ1-1; 8 bases fit TRBD1. V shed 6 bases and J 0 bases; nucleotides not matched to a gene: 6. This CDR3 spans 15 amino acids. In germline, CDR1 is MDHEN, CDR2 SYDVKM. CDR3 sequence: CASRLSGGLNTEAFF. For the CDR3, the DNA is TGTGCCAGCAGGCTATCAGGGGGCTTGAACACTGAAGCTTTCTTT.

The CDR3 region has the DNA TGTGCCACCAGCAGGGCAGGGAATTCTGAAAAACTGTTTTTT. Translating it yields CATSRAGNSEKLFF. The chain has TRBV15 and TRBJ1-4; tentatively, D is TRBD1 (5 bases). The germline gives CDR1 LNHNV, CDR2 YYDKDF (reference sequence). The germline V and J ends were trimmed by 3 bases and 7 bases, with 12 bases remaining between them. This CDR3 is 14 amino acids long.

This chain joins TRBV2 and TRBJ2-1; TRBD1 matches at 7 bases. This CDR3 is 15 amino acids long. Losses at the gene ends were 1 base for V and 8 bases for J; bases not matched to a gene: 8. The V gene's germline CDR1 is SNHLY and CDR2 FYNNEI. CDR3: CASSEGSGGIDEQFF. The CDR3, as DNA: TGTGCCAGCAGTGAAGGGTCAGGGGGTATCGATGAGCAGTTCTTC. Full variable domain (outside the CDR3, taken from reference TRBV2 and TRBJ2-1): EPEVTQTPSHQVTQMGQEVILRCVPISNHLYFYWYRQILGQKVEFLVSFYNNEISEKSEIFDDQFSVERPDGSNFTLKIRSTKLEDSAMYFCASSEGSGGIDEQFFGPGTRLTVL.

The gene calls are TRBV16 and TRBJ2-7, with TRBD1 matching over 9 bases. V lost 4 bases and J lost 3; bases outside the gene matches: 7. Germline CDR1 KGHSY, CDR2 FQNENV. The CDR3 loop spans 15 amino acids. CDR3 loop: CASSPKGQGFYEQYF. The CDR3 DNA follows: TGTGCCAGCAGCCCGAAAGGACAGGGGTTCTACGAGCAGTACTTC.

This clone was found a few times. The CDR3 DNA follows: TGTGCCATCAGTGACCTGGACAGCCAGAGGGCAGATACGCAGTATTTT. Translation gives CAISDLDSQRADTQYF. The chain combines TRBV10-3 with TRBJ2-3; a possible D gene is TRBD1 (6 bases). CDR3 length: 16 amino acids. Germline-derived CDR1 and CDR2 are ENHRY and SYGVKD. Trimming pared 3 bases from V and 4 bases from J, leaving 17 bases between.

V gene TRBV5-4 combines with J gene TRBJ1-1; D gene unclear. Between the trimmed V and J ends, which lost 3 bases and 5 bases, there was a span of 11 bases. The CDR3 is 13 amino acids. Germline V lookup: CDR1 SGHNT, CDR2 YYREEE (reference sequence). CDR3 nucleotide sequence: TGTGCCAGCAGCTCCCCGCGGCGGACTGAAGCTTTCTTT. Its protein product is CASSSPRRTEAFF.

The chain recombines TRBV24-1 with TRBJ2-7; 10 positions match TRBD1. CDR1 is KGHDR, CDR2 SFDVKD, per germline. There are 15 residues in the CDR3. V lost 7 bases, J lost 5 bases, and 10 bases stayed unmatched. The CDR3 DNA reads as TGTGCCACCAGGGGAACCGGGACAGGGGCGGACGAGCAGTACTTC. This encodes CATRGTGTGADEQYF.

This clone was seen a handful of times. This chain joins TRBV4-1 and TRBJ2-1, with a tentative D call TRBD2 (6 bases). Trimming cost V 3 bases and J 4 bases, with 10 bases left between them. The CDR3 is 14 amino acids. Germline V gives CDR1 MGHRA, CDR2 YSYEKL. DNA for the CDR3: TGCGCCAGCAGCCAGGGGGACTCTTACAATGAGCAGTTCTTC. Its protein product is CASSQGDSYNEQFF.

The chain joins TRBV3-1 (or the pseudogene TRBV3-2) to TRBJ1-6, with 8 bases lining up with TRBD1. The CDR3 runs to 17 residues. The junction had 13 bases not matched to a gene; V was cut back by 4 bases and J by 8 bases. Per germline, CDR1 LGHDT and CDR2 YNNKEL (reference sequence). CDR3 loop: CASSPIPQGAFDSPLHF. DNA of the CDR3: TGTGCCAGCAGCCCCATCCCCCAGGGGGCCTTTGATTCACCCCTCCACTTT.

V is TRBV5-6 and J is TRBJ1-1; a possible D gene is TRBD1 (6 bases). V was cut by 4 bases and J by 5 bases, with 21 bases left in between. Germline CDR1 and CDR2: SGHDT and YYEEEE. The CDR3 spans 16 residues. Here the CDR3 DNA reads TGTGCCAGCAGCCTCAGTATACAGGGATGGTGGACTGAAGCTTTCTTT. Amino acid sequence: CASSLSIQGWWTEAFF.

The genes are TRBV3-1 (or the pseudogene TRBV3-2) and TRBJ2-3, with D unresolved. CDR1 is LGHDT, CDR2 YNNKEL, per germline (reference sequence). V lost 5 bases and J 6 bases, leaving 12 bases between the germline ends. This CDR3 region has 13 residues. CDR3 DNA: TGTGCCAGCAGCTTTACTTTTTCGGATACGCAGTATTTT. This sequence encodes CASSFTFSDTQYF.

The chain combines TRBV30 with TRBJ2-7; D might be TRBD1 (5 bases). This CDR3 spans 12 amino acids. The germline V gene encodes CDR1 GTSNPN and CDR2 SVGIG (reference sequence). V was shortened by 0 bases and J by 5 bases, with 8 bases between the two germline ends. In DNA, the CDR3 is TGTGCCTGGAGTGTTCAGGGCAACGAGCAGTACTTC. Amino acid sequence: CAWSVQGNEQYF.

The chain joins TRBV7-2 to TRBJ2-7, with 8 bases matching TRBD2. The length of the CDR3 is 16 residues. The germline CDR1 and CDR2 sequences are SGHTA and FQGNSA. Losses at the gene ends were 4 bases for V and 6 bases for J; bases not matched to a gene: 14. CDR3 in amino acids: CASSSKRGTSFSEQYF. As DNA, the CDR3 is TGTGCCAGCAGCTCAAAACGGGGGACTAGTTTTTCCGAGCAGTACTTC.

The chain has TRBV18 and TRBJ2-2; 12 positions agree with TRBD2. The V gene's germline CDR1 is KGHSH and CDR2 LQKENI. CDR3 length: 19 amino acids. After removal of 2 bases from V and 3 bases from J, the junction contained 10 bases not matched to a gene. CDR3 sequence: CASSPEIKGLAGDTGELFF. CDR3 DNA: TGTGCCAGCTCACCAGAAATCAAGGGACTAGCGGGTGACACCGGGGAGCTGTTTTTT.

The chain carries TRBV7-9 and TRBJ1-2; 9 positions agree with TRBD1. The germline V gene has CDR1 SEHNR and CDR2 FQNEAQ (reference sequence). J lost 8 bases, V lost 5 bases, and 6 bases had no gene match. The length of the CDR3 is 13 residues. CDR3 region: CASSTQGAGGYTF. CDR3 nucleotides: TGTGCCAGCAGCACACAGGGGGCTGGAGGCTACACCTTC. Full variable domain (outside the CDR3, taken from reference TRBV7-9 and TRBJ1-2): DTGVSQNPRHKITKRGQNVTFRCDPISEHNRLYWYRQTLGQGPEFLTYFQNEAQLEKSRLLSDRFSAERPKGSFSTLEIQRTEQGDSAMYLCASSTQGAGGYTFGSGTRLTVV.

The chain recombines TRBV6-5 with TRBJ1-2, with D uncertain. The V and J ends lost 4 bases and 6 bases respectively, with 12 bases between them. The germline gives CDR1 MNHEY, CDR2 SVGAGI. This CDR3 contains 13 residues. CDR3 sequence (DNA): TGTGCCAGCAGTTCGTCCCCCGAGAATGGCTACACCTTC. It translates to CASSSSPENGYTF.